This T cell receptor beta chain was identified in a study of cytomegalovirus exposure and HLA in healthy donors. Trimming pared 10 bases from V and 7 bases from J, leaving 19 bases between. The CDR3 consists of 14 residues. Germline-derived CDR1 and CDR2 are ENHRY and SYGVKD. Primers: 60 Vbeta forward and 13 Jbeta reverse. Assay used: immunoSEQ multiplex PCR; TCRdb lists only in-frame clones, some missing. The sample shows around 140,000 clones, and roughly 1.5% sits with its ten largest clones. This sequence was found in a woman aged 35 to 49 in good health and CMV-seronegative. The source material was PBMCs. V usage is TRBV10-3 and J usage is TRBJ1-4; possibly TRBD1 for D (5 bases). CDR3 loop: CATLSGEMTEKLFF. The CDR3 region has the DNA TGTGCCACCCTCTCGGGGGAAATGACTGAAAAACTGTTTTTT.